This is a list of T cell receptor beta chains from one sample in a study of identical twins. A single record per CDR3 protein comes from TCRdb applying MiXCR to the 5' RACE reads. The table records under 1 million distinct CDR3 sequences, about 12% of them present only once. This sample was also put to use in a study of yellow fever vaccine responses in identical twins.

The sample was PBMCs. Every receptor here comes from a woman younger than 30 in good health. CDR3s include the opening cysteine and the closing phenylalanine or tryptophan. D genes are given only for firm matches. Clone size is stated in some rows and not others, as once, few, many or a class when expanded.

few	TRBV9	16	TRBJ1-6	.	CASSVSGSEQTSPLHF	TGTGCCAGCAGCGTTTCAGGGAGCGAACAGACCTCTCCCCTCCACTTT
.	TRBV4-1	14	TRBJ2-5	.	CASSQGVPVETQYF	TGCGCCAGCAGCCAAGGGGTCCCTGTAGAGACCCAGTACTTC
few	TRBV12-3/TRBV12-4	18	TRBJ2-2	TRBD2	CASSRPRLAPANTGELFF	TGTGCCAGCAGTCGCCCTCGACTAGCGCCTGCGAACACCGGGGAGCTGTTTTTT
.	TRBV6-1	14	TRBJ2-5	.	CASSVVEPWETQYF	TGTGCCAGCAGTGTGGTGGAACCCTGGGAGACCCAGTACTTC
few	TRBV18	13	TRBJ2-7	.	CASSQFNSYEQYF	TGTGCCAGCTCACAGTTCAACTCCTACGAGCAGTACTTC
.	TRBV29-1	13	TRBJ2-5	.	CSVAVGRLETQYF	TGCAGCGTGGCAGTAGGGAGGTTGGAGACCCAGTACTTC
.	TRBV5-1	15	TRBJ2-2	.	CASTFGGINTGELFF	TGCGCCAGCACCTTCGGAGGGATCAACACCGGGGAGCTGTTTTTT
few	TRBV4-1	19	TRBJ1-1	.	CASSHNLRHRETMNTEAFF	TGCGCCAGCAGCCATAACCTTCGCCACAGGGAAACCATGAACACTGAAGCTTTCTTT
.	TRBV3-1	16	TRBJ2-5	TRBD2	CASSQDGTSNQETQYF	TGTGCCAGCAGCCAAGATGGGACTAGCAACCAAGAGACCCAGTACTTC
many	TRBV12-3/TRBV12-4	12	TRBJ1-1	.	CASSRGNTEAFF	TGTGCCAGCAGTAGGGGGAACACTGAAGCTTTCTTT
few	TRBV5-1	16	TRBJ2-2	TRBD1	CASSPGTAMNTGELFF	TGCGCCAGCAGTCCCGGGACAGCGATGAACACCGGGGAGCTGTTTTTT
few	TRBV5-1	15	TRBJ2-1	.	CASSVALATYNEQFF	TGCGCCAGCAGCGTCGCGCTGGCGACCTACAATGAGCAGTTCTTC
few	TRBV7-2	17	TRBJ2-2	TRBD2	CASTQTPTSGATGELFF	TGTGCCAGCACCCAAACCCCCACTAGCGGGGCAACCGGGGAGCTGTTTTTT
.	TRBV18	15	TRBJ1-5	.	CASSPRTDPSRPQHF	TGTGCCAGCTCACCACGGACGGATCCCTCGAGGCCCCAGCATTTT
.	TRBV19	13	TRBJ1-2	.	CASRTTGIGGYTF	TGTGCCAGTAGAACAACAGGGATAGGGGGCTACACCTTC
few	TRBV12-3/TRBV12-4	16	TRBJ1-5	.	CASSLVARRRDQPQHF	TGTGCCAGCAGTTTAGTAGCCCGTAGGAGGGATCAGCCCCAGCATTTT
.	TRBV12-3/TRBV12-4	15	TRBJ2-5	.	CASSLIWALQETQYF	TGTGCCAGCAGTTTAATATGGGCTCTCCAAGAGACCCAGTACTTC
.	TRBV6-1	17	TRBJ2-1	.	CASSPHPEGGLYNEQFF	TGTGCCAGCAGTCCCCACCCAGAAGGTGGCCTATACAATGAGCAGTTCTTC
.	TRBV5-1	13	TRBJ2-3	.	CASSLALRDTQYF	TGCGCCAGCAGCTTGGCCCTCAGAGATACGCAGTATTTT
.	TRBV20-1	14	TRBJ2-5	.	CSARERSMGETQYF	TGCAGTGCCAGAGAGAGGTCCATGGGGGAGACCCAGTACTTC
.	TRBV28	15	TRBJ2-2	TRBD2	CASSATSGWAGELFF	TGTGCCAGCAGTGCGACTAGCGGGTGGGCCGGGGAGCTGTTTTTT
.	TRBV6-5	16	TRBJ2-7	TRBD1	CASSYDLGTGSYEQYF	TGTGCCAGCAGTTACGATCTTGGGACAGGGTCCTACGAGCAGTACTTC
few	TRBV6-5	14	TRBJ2-7	.	CASSYVWQSYEQYF	TGTGCCAGCAGTTATGTTTGGCAGTCCTACGAGCAGTACTTC
few	TRBV12-3/TRBV12-4	19	TRBJ2-6	TRBD2	CASSLALASGLSGANVLTF	TGTGCCAGCAGTTTAGCGCTGGCTAGCGGGCTTTCTGGGGCCAACGTCCTGACTTTC
few	TRBV25-1	12	TRBJ1-1	.	CASNGGAAEAFF	TGTGCCAGTAACGGCGGGGCAGCTGAAGCTTTCTTT
few	TRBV4-1	17	TRBJ2-2	TRBD1	CASSLAPGQGATGELFF	TGCGCCAGCAGCCTTGCTCCGGGACAGGGGGCCACCGGGGAGCTGTTTTTT
.	TRBV7-9	15	TRBJ1-2	.	CASSPGSPSVSGYTF	TGTGCCAGCAGCCCAGGGTCTCCAAGCGTTAGCGGCTACACCTTC
.	TRBV12-3/TRBV12-4	15	TRBJ2-3	.	CASSTSGVSTDTQYF	TGTGCCAGCAGCACATCAGGGGTTAGCACAGATACGCAGTATTTT
.	TRBV11-2	15	TRBJ1-2	.	CASSSAYWGDYGYTF	TGTGCCAGCAGCTCCGCCTATTGGGGGGACTATGGCTACACCTTC
few	TRBV6-1	12	TRBJ2-7	.	CASSEQVSEQYF	TGTGCCAGCAGTGAGCAGGTCTCCGAGCAGTACTTC
many	TRBV24-1	15	TRBJ2-1	.	CATSDLDGADNEQFF	TGTGCCACCAGTGATTTGGACGGAGCGGACAATGAGCAGTTCTTC